Listed below are T cell receptor beta chains from one sample, sequenced in a study of patients and donors after allogeneic stem cell transplantation. TCRdb reprocessed the RT-PCR reads via MiXCR and lists one record per CDR3 protein. The profile shows about 200,000 distinct CDR3 sequences, around 40% of them singletons. The sample consisted of blood, either unsorted or a sorted T cell fraction (not recorded which). The origin of the receptors is a human donor who was either an allogeneic HSCT recipient or a stem cell or donor lymphocyte infusion donor (not recorded which). It is not recorded whose cells these are; they may come from a transplant donor. CDR3s include the opening cysteine and the closing phenylalanine or tryptophan. The D gene is left open where the match is weak. Rows give clone size only sometimes, using once, few, many, or a class for an expanded clone.

D: TRBD1
V: TRBV4-3
size: .
J: TRBJ1-4
DNA: TGCGCCAGCAGCCGCCACCCCACAGGGGGAGCTGAAAAACTGTTTTTT
CDR3: CASSRHPTGGAEKLFF

D: .
V: TRBV14
size: .
J: TRBJ1-1
DNA: TGTGCCAGCAGCCAAGCTATGAACACTGAAGCTTTCTTT
CDR3: CASSQAMNTEAFF

D: .
V: TRBV27
size: .
J: TRBJ1-1
DNA: TGTGCCAGCAGTTTATCGATCACAGGGGAAGCTTTCTTT
CDR3: CASSLSITGEAFF

D: .
V: TRBV2
size: .
J: TRBJ1-2
DNA: TGTGCCAGCAGTGAATTAGGCGGTTCATATGGCTACACCTTC
CDR3: CASSELGGSYGYTF

D: .
V: TRBV30
size: .
J: TRBJ1-2
DNA: TGTGCCTGGAGTGTAAGGGGGTTCGGAGGCTACACCTTC
CDR3: CAWSVRGFGGYTF

D: .
V: TRBV10-3
size: few
J: TRBJ1-5
DNA: TGTGCCATCAGTGAGGCACCTAATCAGCCCCAGCATTTT
CDR3: CAISEAPNQPQHF

D: TRBD1
V: TRBV4-2
size: .
J: TRBJ1-2
DNA: TGTGCCAGCAGCCCCATCCAGGGGGACTATGGCTACACCTTC
CDR3: CASSPIQGDYGYTF

D: TRBD1
V: TRBV12-3/TRBV12-4
size: once
J: TRBJ1-5
DNA: TGTGCCAGCAGTGCCGGACAGGGGAGCAATCAGCCCCAGCATTTT
CDR3: CASSAGQGSNQPQHF

D: TRBD1
V: TRBV4-2
size: few
J: TRBJ1-1
DNA: TGTGCCAGCAGCCAAGGGGACAGGGAGAACACTGAAGCTTTCTTT
CDR3: CASSQGDRENTEAFF

D: TRBD2
V: TRBV5-1
size: .
J: TRBJ2-3
DNA: TGCGCCAGCAGCACGGGACTACTTACAGCAGATACGCAGTATTTT
CDR3: CASSTGLLTADTQYF

D: .
V: TRBV7-8
size: few
J: TRBJ2-1
DNA: TGTGCCAGCAGCCCGTGGGGGGGACACTCCTACAATGAGCAGTTCTTC
CDR3: CASSPWGGHSYNEQFF

D: .
V: TRBV4-2
size: once
J: TRBJ2-5
DNA: TGTGCCAGCAGCCAAGGACGGCCCCAAGAGACCCAGTACTTC
CDR3: CASSQGRPQETQYF

D: .
V: TRBV27
size: .
J: TRBJ1-1
DNA: TGTGCCAGCAGTTCTAGTGGATGGAACACTGAAGCTTTCTTT
CDR3: CASSSSGWNTEAFF

D: .
V: TRBV20-1
size: .
J: TRBJ1-6
DNA: TGCAGTGCTAGAACTTTAGCTGGGGGAGTTGATTCACCCCTCCACTTT
CDR3: CSARTLAGGVDSPLHF

D: TRBD1
V: TRBV29-1
size: .
J: TRBJ2-7
DNA: TGCAGCGTTGAAGGGACAGGGGGCGAGCAGTACTTC
CDR3: CSVEGTGGEQYF

D: .
V: TRBV10-3
size: few
J: TRBJ1-2
DNA: TGTGCCATCAGTGGAGGCCTATCAAAAAACTCCGGGCCGTATGGCTACACCTTC
CDR3: CAISGGLSKNSGPYGYTF

D: .
V: TRBV24-1
size: .
J: TRBJ1-2
DNA: TGTGCCGCCGCATTGGGACCTTCTAACTATGGCTACACCTTC
CDR3: CAAALGPSNYGYTF

D: TRBD1
V: TRBV5-1
size: few
J: TRBJ1-1
DNA: TGCGCCAGCAGCTGGACAGGGCCGAACACTGAAGCTTTCTTT
CDR3: CASSWTGPNTEAFF

D: .
V: TRBV5-6
size: .
J: TRBJ1-1
DNA: TGTGCCAGCAGCTTGAAGGGTACTGAAGCTTTCTTT
CDR3: CASSLKGTEAFF

D: TRBD1
V: TRBV28
size: .
J: TRBJ1-6
DNA: TGTGCCAGCAGTGATACAGGGGTTGCTTCACCCCTCCACTTT
CDR3: CASSDTGVASPLHF

D: .
V: TRBV6-1
size: .
J: TRBJ2-2
DNA: TGTGCCAGCAGAAGGGCTCCGAACACCGGGGAGCTGTTTTTT
CDR3: CASRRAPNTGELFF

D: .
V: TRBV12-3/TRBV12-4
size: few
J: TRBJ1-2
DNA: TGTGCCAGCACTCCTCGCGGGGCCACGGGGACCTTC
CDR3: CASTPRGATGTF

D: TRBD2
V: TRBV9
size: .
J: TRBJ2-7
DNA: TGTGCCAGCAGCGCGACGGGGGGGCCTCTCCACGAGCAGTACTTC
CDR3: CASSATGGPLHEQYF

D: .
V: TRBV5-4
size: many
J: TRBJ2-3
DNA: TGTGCCAGCAGGGCCCCCGGACTTTCAACAGATACGCAGTATTTT
CDR3: CASRAPGLSTDTQYF

D: TRBD2
V: TRBV7-6
size: .
J: TRBJ2-7
DNA: TGTGCCAGCAGCTTAGAAGCGGGGGAAGGTTACGAGCAGTACTTC
CDR3: CASSLEAGEGYEQYF

D: TRBD2
V: TRBV7-9
size: few
J: TRBJ2-7
DNA: TGTGCCAGCAGCTTACCTTCCAGCGGGGGTGACGAGCAGTACTTC
CDR3: CASSLPSSGGDEQYF

D: .
V: TRBV20-1
size: few
J: TRBJ2-7
DNA: TGCAGTGCTAGCCTTGGACCCTCCTACGAGCAGTACTTC
CDR3: CSASLGPSYEQYF